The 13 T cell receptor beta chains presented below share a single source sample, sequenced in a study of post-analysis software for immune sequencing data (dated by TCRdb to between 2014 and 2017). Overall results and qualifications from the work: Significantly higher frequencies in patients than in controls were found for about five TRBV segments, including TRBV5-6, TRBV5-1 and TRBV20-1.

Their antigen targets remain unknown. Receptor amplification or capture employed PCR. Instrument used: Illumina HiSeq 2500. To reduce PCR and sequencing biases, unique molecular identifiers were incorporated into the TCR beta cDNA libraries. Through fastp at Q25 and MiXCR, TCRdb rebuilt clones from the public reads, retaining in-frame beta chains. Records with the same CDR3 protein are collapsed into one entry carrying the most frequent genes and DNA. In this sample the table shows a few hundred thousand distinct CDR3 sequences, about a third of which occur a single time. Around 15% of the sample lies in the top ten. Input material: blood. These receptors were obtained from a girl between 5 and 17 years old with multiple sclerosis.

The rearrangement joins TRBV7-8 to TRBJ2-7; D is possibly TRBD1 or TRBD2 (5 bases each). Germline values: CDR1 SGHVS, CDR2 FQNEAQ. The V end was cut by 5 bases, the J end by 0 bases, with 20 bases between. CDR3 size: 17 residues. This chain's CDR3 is CASSLPDWGFGSYEQYF. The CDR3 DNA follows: TGTGCCAGCAGCCTACCGGACTGGGGCTTCGGCTCCTACGAGCAGTACTTC.

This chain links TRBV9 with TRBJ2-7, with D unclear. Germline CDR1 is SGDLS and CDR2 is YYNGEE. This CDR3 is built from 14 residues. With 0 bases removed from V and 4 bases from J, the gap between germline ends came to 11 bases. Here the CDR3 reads CASSVGQVPYEQYF. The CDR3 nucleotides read TGTGCCAGCAGCGTAGGTCAGGTCCCTTACGAGCAGTACTTC.

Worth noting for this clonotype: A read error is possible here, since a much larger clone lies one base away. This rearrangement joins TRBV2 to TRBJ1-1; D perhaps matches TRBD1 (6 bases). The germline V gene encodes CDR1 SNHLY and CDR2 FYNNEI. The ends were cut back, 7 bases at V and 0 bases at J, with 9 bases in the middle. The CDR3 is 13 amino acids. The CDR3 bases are TGTGCCAGCAAGGACAGCTTGAACACTGAAGCTTTCTTT. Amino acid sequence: CASKDSLNTEAFF.

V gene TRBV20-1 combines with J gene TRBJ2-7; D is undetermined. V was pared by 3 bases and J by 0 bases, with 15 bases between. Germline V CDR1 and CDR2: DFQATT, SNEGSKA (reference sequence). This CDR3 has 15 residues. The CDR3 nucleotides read TGCAGTGCTAGTTCGTGGACCCTAAGCTCCTACGAGCAGTACTTC. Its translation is CSASSWTLSSYEQYF.

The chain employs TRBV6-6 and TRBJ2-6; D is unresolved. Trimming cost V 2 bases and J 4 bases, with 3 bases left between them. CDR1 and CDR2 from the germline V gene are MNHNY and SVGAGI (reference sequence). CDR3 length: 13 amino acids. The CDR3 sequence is CASSYGGANVLTF. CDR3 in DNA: TGTGCCAGCAGTTACGGGGGGGCCAACGTCCTGACTTTC.

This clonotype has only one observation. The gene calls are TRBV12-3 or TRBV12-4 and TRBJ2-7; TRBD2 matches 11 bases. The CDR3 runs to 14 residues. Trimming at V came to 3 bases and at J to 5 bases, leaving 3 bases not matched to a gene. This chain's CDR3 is CASSFSGGANEQYF. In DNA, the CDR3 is TGTGCCAGCAGTTTTAGCGGGGGGGCTAACGAGCAGTACTTC.

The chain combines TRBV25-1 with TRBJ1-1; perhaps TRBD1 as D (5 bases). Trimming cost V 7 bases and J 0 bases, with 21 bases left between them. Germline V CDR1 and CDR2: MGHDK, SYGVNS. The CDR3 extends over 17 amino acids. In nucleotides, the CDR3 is TGTGCCAGCACCTCCTCGCGGGGGGAGGGAATGAACACTGAAGCTTTCTTT. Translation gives CASTSSRGEGMNTEAFF.

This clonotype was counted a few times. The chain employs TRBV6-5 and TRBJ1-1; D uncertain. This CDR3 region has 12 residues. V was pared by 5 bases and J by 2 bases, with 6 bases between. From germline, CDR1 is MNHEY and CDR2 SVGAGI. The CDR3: CASSPRNTEAFF. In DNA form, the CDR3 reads TGTGCCAGCAGTCCTCGAAACACTGAAGCTTTCTTT.

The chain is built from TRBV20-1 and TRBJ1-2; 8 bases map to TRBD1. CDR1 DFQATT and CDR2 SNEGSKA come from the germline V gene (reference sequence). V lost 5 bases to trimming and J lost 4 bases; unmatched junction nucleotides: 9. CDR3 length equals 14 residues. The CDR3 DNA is TGCAGTGCTCACGGGGCAGGGGGCGGCTATGGCTACACCTTC. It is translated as CSAHGAGGGYGYTF.

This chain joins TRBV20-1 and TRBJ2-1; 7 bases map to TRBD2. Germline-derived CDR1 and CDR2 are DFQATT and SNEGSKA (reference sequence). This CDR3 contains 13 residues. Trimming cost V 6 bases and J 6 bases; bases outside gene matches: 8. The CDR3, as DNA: TGCAGTGCGGGAGGGACTTTAGGCAATGAGCAGTTCTTC. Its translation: CSAGGTLGNEQFF.

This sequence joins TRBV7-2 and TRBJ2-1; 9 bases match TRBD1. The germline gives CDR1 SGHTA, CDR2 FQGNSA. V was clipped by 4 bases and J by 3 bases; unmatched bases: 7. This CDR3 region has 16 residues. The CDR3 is CASSSITGGGYNEQFF. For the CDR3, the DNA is TGTGCCAGCAGCTCTATTACAGGGGGCGGCTACAATGAGCAGTTCTTC.

In DNA, the CDR3 is TGTGCCAGCTCACCAGGGGCGGGAAGGGGCGAGCAGTACTTC. Translated: CASSPGAGRGEQYF. This sequence joins TRBV18 and TRBJ2-7; tentative D call: TRBD2 (6 bases). The V end was cut by 2 bases, the J end by 6 bases, with 14 bases between. There are 14 residues in the CDR3. Germline CDR1 is KGHSH and CDR2 is LQKENI.

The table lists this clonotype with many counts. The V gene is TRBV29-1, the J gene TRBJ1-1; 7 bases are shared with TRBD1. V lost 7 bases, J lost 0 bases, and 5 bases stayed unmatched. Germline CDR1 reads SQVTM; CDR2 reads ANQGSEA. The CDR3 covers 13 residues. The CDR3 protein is CSAVRGMNTEAFF. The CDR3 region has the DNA TGCAGCGCTGTCAGGGGGATGAACACTGAAGCTTTCTTT. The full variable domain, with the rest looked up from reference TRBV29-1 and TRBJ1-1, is SAVISQKPSRDICQRGTSLTIQCQVDSQVTMMFWYRQQPGQSLTLIATANQGSEATYESGFVIDKFPISRPNLTFSTLTVSNMSPEDSSIYLCSAVRGMNTEAFFGQGTRLTVV.